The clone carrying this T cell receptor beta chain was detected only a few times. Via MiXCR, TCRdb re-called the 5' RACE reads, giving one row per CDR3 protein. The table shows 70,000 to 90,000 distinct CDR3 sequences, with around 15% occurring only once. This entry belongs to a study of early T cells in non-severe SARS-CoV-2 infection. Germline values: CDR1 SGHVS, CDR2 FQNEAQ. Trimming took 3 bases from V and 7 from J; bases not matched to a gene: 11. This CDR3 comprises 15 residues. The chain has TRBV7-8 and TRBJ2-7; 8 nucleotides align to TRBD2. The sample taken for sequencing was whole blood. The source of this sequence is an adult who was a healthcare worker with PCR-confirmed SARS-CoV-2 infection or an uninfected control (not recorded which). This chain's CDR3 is CASSLKRGPLGEQYF. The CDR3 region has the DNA TGTGCCAGCAGCTTGAAGCGGGGGCCCCTTGGGGAGCAGTACTTC.